The sequence of this TCR beta chain was determined in a study of blood T cell repertoires in COVID-19. Study-wide background: Sites in the United States, Italy and Spain provided acute and convalescent COVID-19 samples. PBMCs, B-cell-depleted T cells, or T cells were the source of the cDNA or gDNA that made up the material.

How the authors handled the data: Estimation of nucleated cell counts relied on the amplification of reference gene primers. Libraries were prepared by immunoSEQ multiplex PCR; TCRdb keeps only in-frame clonotypes and omits some of them. The V and J calls and clone size come from that table; D and trimming were worked out from the DNA. The repertoire holds around 200,000 clones, with 80% to 85% as singletons. Trimming took off 4 bases at V and 3 bases at J, with 12 bases between the two ends. This CDR3 is built from 14 residues. The germline gives CDR1 LGHNA, CDR2 YNFKEQ. Sample: peripheral blood. V gene TRBV4-2 combines with J gene TRBJ1-2, with D tentatively TRBD1 (6 bases). The source of this sequence is a human donor with acute or convalescent COVID-19. The donor label of this sample is uncertain. The CDR3 is CASSPRDNDYGYTF. The CDR3 DNA sequence: TGTGCCAGCAGCCCCCGGGACAATGACTATGGCTACACCTTC.